Sequencing of this T cell receptor (beta chain) was carried out in a study of response to subunit inactivated influenza vaccine. Overall study findings and caveats: Authors suggested that a seasonal influenza vaccination recruits few new T cells each time.

This clonotype came up many times. The target antigen is unknown. CDR1 is SGHVS and CDR2 is FQNEAQ in the germline V gene. The CDR3 is made up of 17 amino acids. V trimming: 5 bases; J trimming: 0 bases; junction bases outside the gene matches: 6. Via MiXCR, TCRdb re-called the RT-PCR reads, giving one row per CDR3 protein. Counted here are about 800,000 distinct CDR3 sequences, 21% occurring once; the ten biggest clones make up roughly 10%. Sequenced here: PBMCs from blood, sampled roughly 5 days after vaccination. This TCR was sampled from a man aged 45-65 years who received an inactivated influenza vaccine. V is TRBV7-8 and J is TRBJ2-1; TRBD2 agrees at 11 bases. DNA for the CDR3: TGTGCCAGCAGCCTGAGACTAGCGGGGAGCTCCTACAATGAGCAGTTCTTC. It translates to CASSLRLAGSSYNEQFF.